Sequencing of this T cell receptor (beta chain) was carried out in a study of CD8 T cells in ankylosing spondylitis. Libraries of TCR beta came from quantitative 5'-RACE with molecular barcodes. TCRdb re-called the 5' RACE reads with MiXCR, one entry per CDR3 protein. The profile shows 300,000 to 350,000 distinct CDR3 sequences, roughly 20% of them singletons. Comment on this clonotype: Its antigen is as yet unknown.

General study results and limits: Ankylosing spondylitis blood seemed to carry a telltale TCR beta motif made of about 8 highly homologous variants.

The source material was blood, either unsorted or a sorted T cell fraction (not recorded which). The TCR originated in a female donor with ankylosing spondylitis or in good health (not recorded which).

CDR3 DNA sequence: TGTGCCAGCAGCTTAAACGGCGGGTACACAGATACGCAGTATTTT. It specifies CASSLNGGYTDTQYF. The gene calls are TRBV7-2 and TRBJ2-3; D is possibly TRBD2 (5 bases). Germline CDR1 reads SGHTA; CDR2 reads FQGNSA. The CDR3 length is 15 residues. Trimming cost V 2 bases and J 2 bases, with 11 bases left between them.